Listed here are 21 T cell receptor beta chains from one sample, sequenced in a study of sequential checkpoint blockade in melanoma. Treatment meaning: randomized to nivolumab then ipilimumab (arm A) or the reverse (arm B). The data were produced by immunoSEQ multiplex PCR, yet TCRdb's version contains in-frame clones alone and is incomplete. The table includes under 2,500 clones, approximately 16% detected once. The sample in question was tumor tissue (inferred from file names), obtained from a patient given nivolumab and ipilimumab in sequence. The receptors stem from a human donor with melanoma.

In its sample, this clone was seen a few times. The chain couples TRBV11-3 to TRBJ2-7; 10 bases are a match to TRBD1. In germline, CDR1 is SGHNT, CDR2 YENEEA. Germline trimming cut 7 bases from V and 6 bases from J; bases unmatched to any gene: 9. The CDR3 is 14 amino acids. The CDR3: CASTRSRDRGEQYF. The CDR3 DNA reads TGTGCCAGCACCCGATCCCGGGACAGGGGCGAGCAGTACTTC. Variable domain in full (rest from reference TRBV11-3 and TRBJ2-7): EAGVVQSPRYKIIEKKQPVAFWCNPISGHNTLYWYLQNLGQGPELLIRYENEEAVDDSQLPKDRFSAERLKGVDSTLKIQPAELGDSAVYLCASTRSRDRGEQYFGPGTRLTVT.

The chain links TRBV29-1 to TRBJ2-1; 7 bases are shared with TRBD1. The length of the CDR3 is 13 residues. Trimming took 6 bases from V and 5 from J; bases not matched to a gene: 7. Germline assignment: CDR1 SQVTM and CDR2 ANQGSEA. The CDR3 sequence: CSVDRTLNNEQFF. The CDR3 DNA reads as TGCAGCGTGGACAGGACCCTGAACAATGAGCAGTTCTTC.

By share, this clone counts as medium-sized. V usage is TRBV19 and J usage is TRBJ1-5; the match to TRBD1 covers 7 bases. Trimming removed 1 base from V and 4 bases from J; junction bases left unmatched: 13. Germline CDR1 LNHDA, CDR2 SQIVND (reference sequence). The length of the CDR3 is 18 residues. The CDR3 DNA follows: TGTGCCAGTAGTATAGGAGTTAGGGGGACAGTTCTAAATCAGCCCCAGCATTTT. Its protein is CASSIGVRGTVLNQPQHF.

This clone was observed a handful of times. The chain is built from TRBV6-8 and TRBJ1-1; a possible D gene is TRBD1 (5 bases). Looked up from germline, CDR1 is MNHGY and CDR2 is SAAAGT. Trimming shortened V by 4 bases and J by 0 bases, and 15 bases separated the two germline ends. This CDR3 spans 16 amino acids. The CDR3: CASSSRQTTMNTEAFF. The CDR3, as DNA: TGTGCCAGCAGTTCACGACAGACGACCATGAACACTGAAGCTTTCTTT.

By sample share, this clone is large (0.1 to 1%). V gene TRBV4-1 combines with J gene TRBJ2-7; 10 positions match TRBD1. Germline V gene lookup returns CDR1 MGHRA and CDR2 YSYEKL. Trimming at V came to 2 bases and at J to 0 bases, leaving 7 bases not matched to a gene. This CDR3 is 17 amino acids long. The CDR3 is CASSQQTGGASSYEQYF. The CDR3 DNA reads TGCGCCAGCAGCCAACAGACAGGGGGCGCGAGCTCCTACGAGCAGTACTTC.

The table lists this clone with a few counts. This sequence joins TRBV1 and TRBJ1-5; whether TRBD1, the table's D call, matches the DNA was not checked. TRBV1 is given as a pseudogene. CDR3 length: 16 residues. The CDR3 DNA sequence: TGCGCCAGCAGCCAAACCGGTACAGGGGAGCAACAGCCCCAGCATTTT. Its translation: CASSQTGTGEQQPQHF.

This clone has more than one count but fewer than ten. The CDR3 protein is CASSFEQYGYTF. The DNA of the CDR3 is TGTGCCAGCAGTTTCGAACAGTATGGCTACACCTTC. This chain uses TRBV28 with TRBJ1-2, with D unresolved. The length of the CDR3 is 12 residues. The V gene's germline CDR1 is MDHEN and CDR2 SYDVKM. Between the trimmed V and J ends, which lost 3 bases and 5 bases, there was a span of 7 bases.

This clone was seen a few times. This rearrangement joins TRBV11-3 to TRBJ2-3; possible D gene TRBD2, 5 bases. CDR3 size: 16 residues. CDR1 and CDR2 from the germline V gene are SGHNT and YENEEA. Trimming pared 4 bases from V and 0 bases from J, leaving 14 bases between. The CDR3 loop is CASSSLRGRSTDTQYF. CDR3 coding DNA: TGTGCCAGCAGCTCCCTTCGAGGGCGTAGCACAGATACGCAGTATTTT. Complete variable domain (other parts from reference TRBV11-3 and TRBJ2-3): EAGVVQSPRYKIIEKKQPVAFWCNPISGHNTLYWYLQNLGQGPELLIRYENEEAVDDSQLPKDRFSAERLKGVDSTLKIQPAELGDSAVYLCASSSLRGRSTDTQYFGPGTRLTVL.

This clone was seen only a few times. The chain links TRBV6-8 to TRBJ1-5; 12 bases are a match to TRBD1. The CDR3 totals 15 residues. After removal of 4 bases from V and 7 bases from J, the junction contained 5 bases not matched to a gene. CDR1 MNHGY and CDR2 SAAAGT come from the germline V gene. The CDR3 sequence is CASSWGQGARQPQHF. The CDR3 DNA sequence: TGTGCCAGCAGTTGGGGACAGGGGGCGCGGCAGCCCCAGCATTTT.

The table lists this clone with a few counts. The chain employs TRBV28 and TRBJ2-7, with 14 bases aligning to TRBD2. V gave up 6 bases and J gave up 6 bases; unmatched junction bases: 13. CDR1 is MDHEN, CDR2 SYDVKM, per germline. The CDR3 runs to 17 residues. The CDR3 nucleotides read TGTGCCAGCAGAGCGGAGAGGGGACTAGCGGGAGTAGCCGAGCAGTACTTC. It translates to CASRAERGLAGVAEQYF.

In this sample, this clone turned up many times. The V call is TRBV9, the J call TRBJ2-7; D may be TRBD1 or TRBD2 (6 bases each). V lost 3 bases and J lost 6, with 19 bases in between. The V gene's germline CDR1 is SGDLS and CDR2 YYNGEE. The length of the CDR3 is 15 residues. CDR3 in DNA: TGTGCCAGCAGCGCCGGAGGGCACAGGGATGGCGAGCAGTACTTC. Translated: CASSAGGHRDGEQYF.

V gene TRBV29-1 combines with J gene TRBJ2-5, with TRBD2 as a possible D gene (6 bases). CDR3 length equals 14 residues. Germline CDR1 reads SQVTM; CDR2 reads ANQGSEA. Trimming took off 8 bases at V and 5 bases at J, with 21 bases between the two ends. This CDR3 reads CSTWGSGPEETQYF. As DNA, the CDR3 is TGCAGCACTTGGGGTAGCGGACCAGAGGAGACCCAGTACTTC.

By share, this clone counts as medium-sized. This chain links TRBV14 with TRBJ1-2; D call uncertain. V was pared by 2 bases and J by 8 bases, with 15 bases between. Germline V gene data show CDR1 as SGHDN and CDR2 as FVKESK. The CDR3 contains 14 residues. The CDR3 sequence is CASSQNALKGGYTF. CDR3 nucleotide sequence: TGTGCCAGCAGCCAAAATGCCTTAAAGGGCGGCTACACCTTC.

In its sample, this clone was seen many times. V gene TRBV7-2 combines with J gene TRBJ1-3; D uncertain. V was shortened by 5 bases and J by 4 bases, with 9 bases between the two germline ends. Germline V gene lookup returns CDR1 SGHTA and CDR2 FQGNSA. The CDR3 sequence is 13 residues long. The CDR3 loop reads CASSPTIGNTIYF. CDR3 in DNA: TGTGCCAGCAGCCCAACGATCGGAAACACCATATATTTT.

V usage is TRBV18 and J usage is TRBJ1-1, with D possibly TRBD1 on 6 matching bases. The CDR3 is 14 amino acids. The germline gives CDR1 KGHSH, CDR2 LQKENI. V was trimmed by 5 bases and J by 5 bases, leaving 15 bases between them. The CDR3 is CASSGKQGKTEAFF. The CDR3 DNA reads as TGTGCCAGCTCAGGGAAACAGGGAAAGACTGAAGCTTTCTTT.

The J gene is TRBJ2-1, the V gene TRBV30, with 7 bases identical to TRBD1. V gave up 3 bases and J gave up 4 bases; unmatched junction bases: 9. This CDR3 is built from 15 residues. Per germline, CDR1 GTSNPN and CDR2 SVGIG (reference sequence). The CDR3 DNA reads TGTGCCTGGAGACCCGGGACAGTAAGATACAATGAGCAGTTCTTC. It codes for CAWRPGTVRYNEQFF.

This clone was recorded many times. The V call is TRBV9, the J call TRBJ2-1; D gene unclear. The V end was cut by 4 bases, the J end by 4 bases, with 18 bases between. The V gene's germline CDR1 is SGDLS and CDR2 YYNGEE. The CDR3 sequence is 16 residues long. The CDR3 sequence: CASSLDGRPSYNEQFF. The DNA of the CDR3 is TGTGCCAGCAGCCTCGACGGGCGCCCCTCTTACAATGAGCAGTTCTTC.

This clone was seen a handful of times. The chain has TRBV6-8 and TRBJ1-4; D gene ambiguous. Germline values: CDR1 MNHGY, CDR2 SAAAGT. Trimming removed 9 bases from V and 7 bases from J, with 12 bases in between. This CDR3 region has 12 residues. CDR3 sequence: CASRALGEKLFF. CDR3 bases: TGTGCCAGTCGGGCACTGGGTGAAAAACTGTTTTTT.

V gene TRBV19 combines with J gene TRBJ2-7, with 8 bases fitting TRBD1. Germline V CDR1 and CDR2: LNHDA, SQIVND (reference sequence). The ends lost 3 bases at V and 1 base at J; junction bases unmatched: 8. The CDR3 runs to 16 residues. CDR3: CASSIRGQGSSYEQYF. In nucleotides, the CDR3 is TGTGCCAGTAGTATCAGAGGACAGGGAAGTTCCTACGAGCAGTACTTC. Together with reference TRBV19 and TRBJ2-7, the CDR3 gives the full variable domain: DGGITQSPKYLFRKEGQNVTLSCEQNLNHDAMYWYRQDPGQGLRLIYYSQIVNDFQKGDIAEGYSVSREKKESFPLTVTSAQKNPTAFYLCASSIRGQGSSYEQYFGPGTRLTVT.

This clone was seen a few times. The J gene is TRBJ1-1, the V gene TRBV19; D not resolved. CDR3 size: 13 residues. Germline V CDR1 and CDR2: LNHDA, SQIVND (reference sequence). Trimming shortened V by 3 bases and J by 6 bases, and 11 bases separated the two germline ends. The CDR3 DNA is TGTGCCAGTAGTATGGCAGGTTCGGCTGAAGCTTTCTTT. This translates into CASSMAGSAEAFF.

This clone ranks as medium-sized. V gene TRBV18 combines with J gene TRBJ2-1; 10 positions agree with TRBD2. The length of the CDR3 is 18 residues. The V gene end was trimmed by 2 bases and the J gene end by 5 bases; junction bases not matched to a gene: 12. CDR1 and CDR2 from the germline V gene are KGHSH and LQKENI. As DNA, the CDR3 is TGTGCCAGCTCACCAATAATGGCTAGCGGGAGCAGTAACAATGAGCAGTTCTTC. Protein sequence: CASSPIMASGSSNNEQFF.